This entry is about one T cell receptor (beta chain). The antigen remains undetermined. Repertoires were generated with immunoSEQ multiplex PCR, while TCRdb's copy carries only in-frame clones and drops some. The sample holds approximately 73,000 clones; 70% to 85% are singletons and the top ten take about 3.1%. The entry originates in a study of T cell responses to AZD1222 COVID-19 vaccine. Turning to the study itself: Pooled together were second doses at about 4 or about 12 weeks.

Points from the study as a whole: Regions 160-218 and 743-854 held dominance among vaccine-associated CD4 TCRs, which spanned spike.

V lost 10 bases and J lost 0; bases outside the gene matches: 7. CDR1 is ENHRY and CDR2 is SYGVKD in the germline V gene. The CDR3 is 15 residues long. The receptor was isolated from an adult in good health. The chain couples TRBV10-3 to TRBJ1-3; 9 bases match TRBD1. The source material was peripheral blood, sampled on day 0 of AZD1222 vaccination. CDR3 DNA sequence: TGTGCCACGGGGGGGGACAGGGTCTCTGGAAACACCATATATTTT. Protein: CATGGDRVSGNTIYF.